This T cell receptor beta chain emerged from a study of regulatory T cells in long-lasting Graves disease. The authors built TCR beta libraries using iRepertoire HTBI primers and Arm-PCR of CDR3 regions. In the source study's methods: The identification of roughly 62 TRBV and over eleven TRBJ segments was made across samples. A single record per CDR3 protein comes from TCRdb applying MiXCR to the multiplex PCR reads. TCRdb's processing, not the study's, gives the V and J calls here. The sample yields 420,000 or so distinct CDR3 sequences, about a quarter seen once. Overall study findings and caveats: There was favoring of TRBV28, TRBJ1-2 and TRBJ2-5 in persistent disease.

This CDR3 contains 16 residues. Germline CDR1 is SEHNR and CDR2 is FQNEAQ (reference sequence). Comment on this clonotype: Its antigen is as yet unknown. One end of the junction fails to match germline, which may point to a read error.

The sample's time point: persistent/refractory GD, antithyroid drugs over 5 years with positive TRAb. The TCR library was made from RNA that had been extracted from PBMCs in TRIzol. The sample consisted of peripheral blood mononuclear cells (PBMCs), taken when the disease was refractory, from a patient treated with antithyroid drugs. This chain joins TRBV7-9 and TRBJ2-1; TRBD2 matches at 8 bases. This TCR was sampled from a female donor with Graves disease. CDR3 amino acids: CASSPPSGSSCNEQFF. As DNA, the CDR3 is TGTGCCAGCAGCCCTCCAAGCGGGAGCTCCTGCAATGAGCAGTTCTTC. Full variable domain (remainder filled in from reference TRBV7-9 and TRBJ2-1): DTGVSQNPRHKITKRGQNVTFRCDPISEHNRLYWYRQTLGQGPEFLTYFQNEAQLEKSRLLSDRFSAERPKGSFSTLEIQRTEQGDSAMYLCASSPPSGSSCNEQFFGPGTRLTVL.